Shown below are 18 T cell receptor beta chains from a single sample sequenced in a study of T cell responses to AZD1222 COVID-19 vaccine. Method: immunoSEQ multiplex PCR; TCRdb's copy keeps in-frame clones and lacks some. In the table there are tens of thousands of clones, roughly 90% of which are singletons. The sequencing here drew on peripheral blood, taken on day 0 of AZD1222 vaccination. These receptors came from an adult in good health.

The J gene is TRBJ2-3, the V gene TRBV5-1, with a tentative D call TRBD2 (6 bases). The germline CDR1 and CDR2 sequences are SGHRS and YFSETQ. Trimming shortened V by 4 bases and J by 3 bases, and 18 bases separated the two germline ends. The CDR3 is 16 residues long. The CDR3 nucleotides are TGCGCCAGCAGCCTCTCGACTAGTCCGGCAACAGATACGCAGTATTTT. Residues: CASSLSTSPATDTQYF.

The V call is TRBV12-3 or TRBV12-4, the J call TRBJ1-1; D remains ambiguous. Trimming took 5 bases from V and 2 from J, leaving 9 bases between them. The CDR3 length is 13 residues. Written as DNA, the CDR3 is TGTGCCAGCAGTATTAGTCCTAACACTGAAGCTTTCTTT. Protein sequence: CASSISPNTEAFF.

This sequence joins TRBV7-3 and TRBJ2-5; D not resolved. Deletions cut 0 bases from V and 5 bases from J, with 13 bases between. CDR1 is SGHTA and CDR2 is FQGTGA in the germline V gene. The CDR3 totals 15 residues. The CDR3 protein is CASSLTSQIGETQYF. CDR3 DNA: TGTGCCAGCAGCTTAACTTCCCAGATTGGCGAGACCCAGTACTTC.

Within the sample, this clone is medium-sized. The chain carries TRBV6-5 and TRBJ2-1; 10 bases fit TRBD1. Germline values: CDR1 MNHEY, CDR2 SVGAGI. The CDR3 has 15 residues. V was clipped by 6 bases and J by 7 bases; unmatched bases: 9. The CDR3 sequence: CASSPGGTGENEQFF. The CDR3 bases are TGTGCCAGCAGCCCAGGGGGGACAGGGGAGAATGAGCAGTTCTTC.

CDR3 loop: CASSLAPDSNQPQHF. CDR3 coding DNA: TGCGCCAGCAGCTTGGCACCTGATAGCAATCAGCCCCAGCATTTT. This rearrangement joins TRBV5-1 to TRBJ1-5; D gene unclear. This CDR3 has 15 residues. Between the trimmed V and J ends, which lost 0 bases and 0 bases, there was a span of 7 bases. Germline V gene sequence: CDR1 SGHRS, CDR2 YFSETQ.

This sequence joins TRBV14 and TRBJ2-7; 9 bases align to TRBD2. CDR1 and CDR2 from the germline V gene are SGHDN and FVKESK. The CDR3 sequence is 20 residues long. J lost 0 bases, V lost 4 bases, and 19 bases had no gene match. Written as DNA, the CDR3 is TGTGCCAGCAGCCCCAGTCGGCGGCTATTAGCGGGGGAGAACTCCTACGAGCAGTACTTC. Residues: CASSPSRRLLAGENSYEQYF.

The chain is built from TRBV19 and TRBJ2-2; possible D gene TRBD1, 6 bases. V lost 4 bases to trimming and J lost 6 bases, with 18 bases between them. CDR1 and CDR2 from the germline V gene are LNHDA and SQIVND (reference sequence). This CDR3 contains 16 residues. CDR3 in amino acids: CASSTDRSQISGELFF. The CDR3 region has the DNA TGTGCCAGTAGTACAGACAGGAGTCAGATTTCCGGGGAGCTGTTTTTT.

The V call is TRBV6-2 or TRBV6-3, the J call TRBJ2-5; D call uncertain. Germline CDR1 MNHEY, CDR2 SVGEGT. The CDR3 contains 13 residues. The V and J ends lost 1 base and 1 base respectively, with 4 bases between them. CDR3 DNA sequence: TGTGCCAGCAGTTACTGGAGCCAAGAGACCCAGTACTTC. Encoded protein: CASSYWSQETQYF.

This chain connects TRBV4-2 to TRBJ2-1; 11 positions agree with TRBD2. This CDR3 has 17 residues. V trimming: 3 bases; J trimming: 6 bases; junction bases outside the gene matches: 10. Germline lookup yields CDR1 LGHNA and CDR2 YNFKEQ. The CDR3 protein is CASSHLSGGDFINEQFF. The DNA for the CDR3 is TGTGCCAGCAGCCACCTTAGCGGGGGGGATTTCATCAATGAGCAGTTCTTC.

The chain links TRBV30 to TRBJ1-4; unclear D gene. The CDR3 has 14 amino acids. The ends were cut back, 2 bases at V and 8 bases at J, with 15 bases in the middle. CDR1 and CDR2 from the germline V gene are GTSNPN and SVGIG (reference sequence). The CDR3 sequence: CAWSPFFPGEKLFF. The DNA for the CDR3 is TGTGCCTGGAGTCCTTTTTTTCCCGGAGAAAAACTGTTTTTT.

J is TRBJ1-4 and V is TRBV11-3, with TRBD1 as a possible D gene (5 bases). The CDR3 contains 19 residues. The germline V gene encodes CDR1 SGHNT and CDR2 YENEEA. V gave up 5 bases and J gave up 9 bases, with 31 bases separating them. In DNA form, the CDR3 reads TGTGCCAGCAGCACCCTTTACCGGGCCAGGGCCCACGGGGGAAAAAAACTGTTTTTT. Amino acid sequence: CASSTLYRARAHGGKKLFF.

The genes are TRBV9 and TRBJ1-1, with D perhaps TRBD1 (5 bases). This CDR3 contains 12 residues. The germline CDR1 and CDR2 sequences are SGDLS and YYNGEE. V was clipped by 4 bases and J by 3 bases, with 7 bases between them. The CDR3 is CASSRGDTEAFF. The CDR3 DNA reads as TGTGCCAGCAGCAGGGGCGACACTGAAGCTTTCTTT.

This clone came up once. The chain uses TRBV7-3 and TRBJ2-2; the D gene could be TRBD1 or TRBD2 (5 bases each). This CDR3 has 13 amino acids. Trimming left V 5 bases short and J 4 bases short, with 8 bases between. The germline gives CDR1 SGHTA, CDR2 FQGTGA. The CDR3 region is CASSRDVTGELFF. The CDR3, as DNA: TGTGCCAGCAGCAGGGACGTCACCGGGGAGCTGTTTTTT.

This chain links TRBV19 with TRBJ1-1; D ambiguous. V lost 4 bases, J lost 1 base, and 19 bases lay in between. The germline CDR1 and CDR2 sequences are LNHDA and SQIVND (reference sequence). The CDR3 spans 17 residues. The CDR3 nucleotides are TGTGCCAGTAGTAGTGAGGGTAAAAAGCCGACGAACACTGAAGCTTTCTTT. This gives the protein CASSSEGKKPTNTEAFF.

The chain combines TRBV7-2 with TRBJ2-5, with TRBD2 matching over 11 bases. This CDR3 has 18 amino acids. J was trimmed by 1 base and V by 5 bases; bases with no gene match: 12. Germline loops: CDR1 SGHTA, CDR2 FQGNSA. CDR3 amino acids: CASSQKPGTSGFQETQYF. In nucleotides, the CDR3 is TGTGCCAGCAGCCAGAAACCCGGGACTAGCGGCTTCCAAGAGACCCAGTACTTC.

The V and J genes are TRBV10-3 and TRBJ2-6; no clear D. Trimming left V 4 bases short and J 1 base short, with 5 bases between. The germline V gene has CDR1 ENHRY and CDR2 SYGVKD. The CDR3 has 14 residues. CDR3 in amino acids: CAISGESGANVLTF. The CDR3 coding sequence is TGTGCCATCAGTGGGGAATCTGGGGCCAACGTCCTGACTTTC.

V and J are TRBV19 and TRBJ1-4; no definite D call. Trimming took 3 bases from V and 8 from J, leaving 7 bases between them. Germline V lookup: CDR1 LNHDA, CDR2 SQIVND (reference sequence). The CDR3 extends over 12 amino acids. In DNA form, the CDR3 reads TGTGCCAGTAGTATGTGGGGAGAAAAACTGTTTTTT. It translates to CASSMWGEKLFF. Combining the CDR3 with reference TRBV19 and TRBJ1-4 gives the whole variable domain DGGITQSPKYLFRKEGQNVTLSCEQNLNHDAMYWYRQDPGQGLRLIYYSQIVNDFQKGDIAEGYSVSREKKESFPLTVTSAQKNPTAFYLCASSMWGEKLFFGSGTQLSVL.

Here the CDR3 reads CASSLLGENGGGYGYTF. The CDR3 nucleotides are TGCGCCAGCAGCTTGCTAGGGGAGAACGGGGGCGGCTATGGCTACACCTTC. The chain combines TRBV5-1 with TRBJ1-2; tentatively, D is TRBD1 (6 bases). V dropped 1 base and J dropped 4 bases, with 20 bases sitting between them. CDR3 length: 17 amino acids. Germline V gives CDR1 SGHRS, CDR2 YFSETQ. Complete variable domain (other parts from reference TRBV5-1 and TRBJ1-2): KAGVTQTPRYLIKTRGQQVTLSCSPISGHRSVSWYQQTPGQGLQFLFEYFSETQRNKGNFPGRFSGRQFSNSRSEMNVSTLELGDSALYLCASSLLGENGGGYGYTFGSGTRLTVV.